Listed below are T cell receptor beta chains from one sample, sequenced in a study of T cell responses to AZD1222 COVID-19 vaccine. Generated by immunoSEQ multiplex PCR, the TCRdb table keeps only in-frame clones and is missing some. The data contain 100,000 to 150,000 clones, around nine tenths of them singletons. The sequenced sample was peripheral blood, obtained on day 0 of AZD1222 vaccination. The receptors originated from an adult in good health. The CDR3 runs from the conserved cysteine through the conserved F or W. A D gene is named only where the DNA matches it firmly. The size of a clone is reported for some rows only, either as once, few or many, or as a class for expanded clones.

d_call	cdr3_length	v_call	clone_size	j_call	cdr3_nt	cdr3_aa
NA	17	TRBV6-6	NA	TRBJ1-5	TGTGCCAGCAGTCCGAGAGGGCAGTCATATAGCAATCAGCCCCAGCATTTT	CASSPRGQSYSNQPQHF
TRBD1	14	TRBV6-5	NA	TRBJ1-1	TGTGCCAGCAGACGGACAGGGGAGAACACTGAAGCTTTCTTT	CASRRTGENTEAFF
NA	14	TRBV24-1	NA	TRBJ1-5	TGTGCCGCCCAAACAGGGACGGGCAATCAGCCCCAGCATTTT	CAAQTGTGNQPQHF
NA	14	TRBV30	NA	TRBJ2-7	TGTGCCTGGGGCAGAGGACCCCTCGGCTACGAGCAGTACTTC	CAWGRGPLGYEQYF
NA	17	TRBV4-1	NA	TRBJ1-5	TGCGCCAGCAGCCAGGACGGGGGCACTTTTAGCAATCAGCCCCAGCATTTT	CASSQDGGTFSNQPQHF
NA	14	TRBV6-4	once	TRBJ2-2	TGTGCCAGCCAGAAGGGAGGTCGGACCGGGGAGCTGTTTTTT	CASQKGGRTGELFF
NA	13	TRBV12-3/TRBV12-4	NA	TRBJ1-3	TGTGCCAGCAGTTTGGAGTCTGGAAACACCATATATTTT	CASSLESGNTIYF
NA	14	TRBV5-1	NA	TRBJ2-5	TGCGCCAGCAGCTTGAATGCAGGGGTAGAGACCCAGTACTTC	CASSLNAGVETQYF
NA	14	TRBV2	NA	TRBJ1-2	TGTGCCAGCAGTGAAGGGCAACTAAACTATGGCTACACCTTC	CASSEGQLNYGYTF
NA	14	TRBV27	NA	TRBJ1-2	TGTGCCAGCACTAGTTCGAGGGACCTCTATGGCTACACCTTC	CASTSSRDLYGYTF
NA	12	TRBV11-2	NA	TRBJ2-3	TGTGCCAGCAGCCCTCGATTAGATACGCAGTATTTT	CASSPRLDTQYF
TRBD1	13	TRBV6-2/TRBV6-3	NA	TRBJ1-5	TGTGCCAGCAGTTACCGCGGCAGGGGGGCCCAGCATTTT	CASSYRGRGAQHF
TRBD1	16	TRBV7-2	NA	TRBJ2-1	TGTGCCAGCAGCCTACGGGACAGCGCATACTACAATGAGCAGTTCTTC	CASSLRDSAYYNEQFF
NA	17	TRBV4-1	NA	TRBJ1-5	TGCGCCAGCAGCCAAGATCGATCAGACTATAGCAATCAGCCCCAGCATTTT	CASSQDRSDYSNQPQHF
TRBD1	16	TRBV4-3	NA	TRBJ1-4	TGCGCCAGCAGCCAAGATGGGACAGGGGGGAATGAAAAACTGTTTTTT	CASSQDGTGGNEKLFF
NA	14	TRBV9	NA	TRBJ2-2	TGTGCCAGCAGCGTAGAGGGTAGCATCGGGGAGCTGTTTTTT	CASSVEGSIGELFF